Described below is a single T cell receptor beta chain sequence and its context. By 5'RACE template switching, TCR cDNA was produced, with a universal primer site and UMIs added in the process. MiXCR, run by TCRdb on the 5' RACE reads, gives a single entry per CDR3 protein. The sample has approximately 300,000 distinct CDR3 sequences, 6.8% seen once. This sample is drawn from a study of T cells after yellow fever vaccination. Material: PBMCs, obtained approximately 47 days after the first yellow fever vaccination. The TCR originated in a man aged 18 to 29 who received the YFV17D yellow fever vaccine.

CDR3 in DNA: TGTGCCAGCAGTCCACAGGGTTCCGGCTACGAGCAGTACGTC. It translates to CASSPQGSGYEQYV. The rearrangement joins TRBV14 to TRBJ2-7, with D possibly matching TRBD1 (6 bases). Germline loops: CDR1 SGHDN, CDR2 FVKESK. V lost 6 bases, J lost 3 bases, and 15 bases lay in between. This CDR3 spans 14 amino acids.